A single sample is the source of the 16 T cell receptor beta chains below, sequenced in a study of T cell responses to AZD1222 COVID-19 vaccine. Using immunoSEQ multiplex PCR, the repertoire was profiled, and TCRdb retains in-frame clones only, with some absent. The sample holds about 120,000 clones, approximately 89% seen once. Sequencing used peripheral blood, obtained on day 0 of AZD1222 vaccination. The receptors stem from an adult in good health.

The chain couples TRBV6-4 to TRBJ2-1, with 9 positions matching TRBD1. CDR3 length: 14 amino acids. The V gene end was trimmed by 5 bases and the J gene end by 4 bases; junction bases not matched to a gene: 3. Germline V lookup: CDR1 MRHNA, CDR2 SNTAGT. The CDR3 nucleotides are TGTGCCAGCAGTCGGACAGGGGAATACAATGAGCAGTTCTTC. Translating gives CASSRTGEYNEQFF.

This rearrangement joins TRBV9 to TRBJ1-2, with TRBD1 identical over 7 bases. This CDR3 spans 12 amino acids. The trim removed 5 bases at V and 5 bases at J, leaving 3 bases unmatched. Germline loops: CDR1 SGDLS, CDR2 YYNGEE. The CDR3 is CASSEQGYGYTF. The CDR3 nucleotides read TGTGCCAGCAGTGAACAGGGGTATGGCTACACCTTC.

The chain joins TRBV6-5 to TRBJ2-3; the D is unclear. V dropped 7 bases and J dropped 6 bases, with 17 bases sitting between them. The CDR3 length is 14 residues. Per the germline V gene, CDR1 is MNHEY and CDR2 is SVGAGI. CDR3 sequence: CASMPPLLRDTQYF. CDR3 nucleotides: TGTGCCAGCATGCCACCCCTCCTAAGGGATACGCAGTATTTT.

The chain has TRBV27 and TRBJ2-1; D might be TRBD1 (6 bases). Germline V gives CDR1 MNHEY, CDR2 SMNVEV (reference sequence). Trimming took 5 bases from V and 4 from J, leaving 15 bases between them. This CDR3 has 15 amino acids. DNA for the CDR3: TGTGCCAGCAGTCCGGACAGACTCCCGTACAATGAGCAGTTCTTC. Its protein is CASSPDRLPYNEQFF.

The V call is TRBV6-2 or TRBV6-3, the J call TRBJ1-4; possibly TRBD1 for D (6 bases). The CDR3 spans 14 residues. V was cut by 6 bases and J by 6 bases, with 14 bases left in between. Germline V gene sequence: CDR1 MNHEY, CDR2 SVGEGT. The CDR3 is CASSVQGFYEKLFF. CDR3 bases: TGTGCCAGCAGCGTACAGGGATTTTATGAAAAACTGTTTTTT.

This clone was detected a few times. V is TRBV28 and J is TRBJ1-3; D is perhaps TRBD1 (6 bases). Germline assignment: CDR1 MDHEN and CDR2 SYDVKM. The V and J ends lost 2 bases and 0 bases respectively, with 20 bases between them. The CDR3 extends over 19 amino acids. CDR3 nucleotides: TGTGCCAGCAGTTTAGAGACAGGCGACCGTCTATCCTCTGGAAACACCATATATTTT. This sequence encodes CASSLETGDRLSSGNTIYF. Filled out from reference TRBV28 and TRBJ1-3, the complete variable domain reads DVKVTQSSRYLVKRTGEKVFLECVQDMDHENMFWYRQDPGLGLRLIYFSYDVKMKEKGDIPEGYSVSREKKERFSLILESASTNQTSMYLCASSLETGDRLSSGNTIYFGEGSWLTVV.

The V call is TRBV11-3, the J call TRBJ2-1, with D tentatively TRBD1 (6 bases). V was cut by 0 bases and J by 6 bases, with 12 bases left in between. This CDR3 has 15 residues. CDR1 and CDR2 (germline): SGHNT, YENEEA. CDR3 nucleotides: TGTGCCAGCAGCTTAGAAGGCAGGGGACGCAATGAGCAGTTCTTC. Translation gives CASSLEGRGRNEQFF.

The gene calls are TRBV29-1 and TRBJ2-7; D perhaps matches TRBD2 (5 bases). Germline V gene lookup returns CDR1 SQVTM and CDR2 ANQGSEA. V was pared by 6 bases and J by 2 bases, with 14 bases between. This CDR3 spans 13 amino acids. The CDR3 spells CSVSSRLTYEQYF. The CDR3, as DNA: TGCAGCGTCTCTTCCCGACTAACCTACGAGCAGTACTTC.

CDR3 DNA sequence: TGTGCCAGCAGTGAAGGAACAGGGAGCCCCTTTAATGAAAAACTGTTTTTT. This sequence encodes CASSEGTGSPFNEKLFF. The chain carries TRBV6-1 and TRBJ1-4; possibly TRBD1 for D (6 bases). Germline V gene data show CDR1 as MNHNS and CDR2 as SASEGT. The CDR3 covers 17 residues. Trimming cost V 1 base and J 4 bases, with 16 bases left between them.

V is TRBV19 and J is TRBJ2-1; 9 nucleotides line up with TRBD2. The CDR3 is made up of 15 amino acids. With 7 bases clipped from V and 6 bases from J, the junction kept 10 bases outside the gene matches. Germline V gives CDR1 LNHDA, CDR2 SQIVND (reference sequence). Here the CDR3 DNA reads TGTGCCAGTACCACCGGCGGGGGGGCCGCCAATGAGCAGTTCTTC. Protein product: CASTTGGGAANEQFF.

The V gene is TRBV5-6, the J gene TRBJ2-5; D is perhaps TRBD1 (6 bases). V was trimmed by 4 bases and J by 0 bases, leaving 13 bases between them. Germline V gene data show CDR1 as SGHDT and CDR2 as YYEEEE. This CDR3 contains 15 residues. This CDR3 reads CASSTDRFYQETQYF. CDR3 bases: TGTGCCAGCAGCACCGACAGGTTTTACCAAGAGACCCAGTACTTC.

This chain connects TRBV28 to TRBJ1-1; D is uncertain. Germline CDR1 is MDHEN and CDR2 is SYDVKM. This CDR3 has 13 residues. Trimming left V 1 base short and J 6 bases short, with 9 bases between. CDR3 region: CASSLSGWAEAFF. The CDR3 DNA is TGTGCCAGCAGTTTATCGGGGTGGGCTGAAGCTTTCTTT.

CDR3 bases: TGTGCCAGCAGAACAGGGTCCTTTGGCTACACCTTC. Translating it yields CASRTGSFGYTF. This rearrangement joins TRBV6-5 to TRBJ1-2; D perhaps matches TRBD1 (6 bases). The germline V gene encodes CDR1 MNHEY and CDR2 SVGAGI. Trimming took 6 bases from V and 7 from J, leaving 12 bases between them. The CDR3 has 12 amino acids.

The chain couples TRBV2 to TRBJ1-1; maybe TRBD1 (5 bases). This CDR3 comprises 14 residues. Trimming cost V 6 bases and J 4 bases, with 15 bases left between them. Germline V CDR1 and CDR2: SNHLY, FYNNEI. The CDR3 sequence: CASRDQGGITEAFF. CDR3 bases: TGTGCCAGCAGGGACCAGGGAGGGATCACTGAAGCTTTCTTT.

The chain has TRBV6-5 and TRBJ2-7; D is undetermined. Germline CDR1 reads MNHEY; CDR2 reads SVGAGI. The CDR3 totals 12 residues. Trimming took 6 bases from V and 5 from J, leaving 11 bases between them. CDR3 coding DNA: TGTGCCAGCAGCCAAGGAAGTAACGAGCAGTACTTC. This encodes CASSQGSNEQYF.

The rearrangement joins TRBV24-1 to TRBJ1-5; 7 positions match TRBD1. The CDR3 runs 15 residues. Germline lookup yields CDR1 KGHDR and CDR2 SFDVKD. With V trimmed by 4 bases and J by 5 bases, 7 bases remained unmatched. The chain's CDR3 is CATSEEGGGYQPQHF. The CDR3 DNA reads TGTGCCACCAGTGAGGAAGGGGGCGGTTATCAGCCCCAGCATTTT.